The source of this T cell receptor beta chain is a study of T-cell reconstitution after alpha-beta-depleted transplantation in children. Broader study findings: Counts and diversity of T cells one year after transplant came mostly from newly produced T cells. The study reportedly traced alpha-beta T cells about two months after transplant to several hundred expanded graft clones.

There are 17 residues in the CDR3. The germline gives CDR1 ENHRY, CDR2 SYGVKD. Germline trimming cut 3 bases from V and 0 bases from J; bases unmatched to any gene: 6. A TCRbeta library incorporating unique molecular identifiers was prepared. TCRdb analysed the PCR reads with MiXCR anew, one entry per CDR3 protein. Among 330,000 or so distinct CDR3 sequences listed, approximately 7.3% were seen once. This clonotype was picked up many times. No antigen is known for it. The material sequenced was peripheral blood, taken 360 days after TCRalphabeta/CD19-depleted stem cell transplant. This receptor was identified in a female patient aged 2 to 10 who had a stem cell transplant for Fanconi anemia, so the T cells may come from the graft donor. The chain has TRBV10-3 and TRBJ2-1, with TRBD1 identical over 9 bases. The CDR3 loop reads CAISDTGGRSSYNEQFF. The CDR3 coding sequence is TGTGCCATCAGTGACACAGGGGGCAGGAGCTCCTACAATGAGCAGTTCTTC.